Listed below are T cell receptor beta chains from one sample, sequenced in a study of T cells after yellow fever vaccination. One entry per CDR3 protein results from TCRdb running MiXCR on the 5' RACE reads. The sample has around 330,000 distinct CDR3 sequences, roughly 3.5% seen once. The input for sequencing was PBMCs, taken on the day of the yellow fever booster vaccination. The receptors shown here come from a man between 18 and 35 years old who received the YFV17D yellow fever vaccine. The CDR3 runs from the conserved cysteine through the conserved F or W. The D gene is left open where the match is weak. A row's size may be missing; if present it is once, few, many or a size class.

abundance	d_gene	j_gene	v_gene	CDR3aa	CDR3nt
few	TRBD2	TRBJ2-5	TRBV7-9	CASSSTSGAQETQYF	TGTGCCAGCAGCTCGACTAGCGGGGCGCAAGAGACCCAGTACTTC
many	TRBD2	TRBJ2-5	TRBV29-1	CSVEVGRGEVETQYF	TGCAGCGTTGAAGTCGGGCGGGGGGAGGTAGAGACCCAGTACTTC
few	-	TRBJ2-1	TRBV4-1	CASSQVGELSSYNEQFF	TGCGCCAGCAGCCAAGTGGGGGAGTTAAGCTCCTACAATGAGCAGTTCTTC
-	TRBD2	TRBJ2-1	TRBV7-9	CASTDTRGGQDNEQFF	TGTGCCAGCACCGATACCCGGGGGGGCCAAGACAATGAGCAGTTCTTC
few	TRBD2	TRBJ2-1	TRBV7-8	CASSPARGAFAEQFF	TGTGCCAGCAGCCCTGCGCGGGGGGCCTTCGCTGAGCAGTTCTTC
many	TRBD1	TRBJ1-1	TRBV9	CASSVTPTGVNTEAFF	TGTGCCAGCAGCGTAACCCCGACAGGGGTGAACACTGAAGCTTTCTTT
many	-	TRBJ2-3	TRBV12-3/TRBV12-4	CASSYARDSDGDTQYF	TGTGCCAGCAGTTACGCCCGGGACTCCGACGGGGATACGCAGTATTTT
many	-	TRBJ2-1	TRBV7-2	CASSQSRDGEQFF	TGTGCCAGCAGCCAAAGTAGGGACGGTGAGCAGTTCTTC
few	-	TRBJ1-1	TRBV5-1	CASKGGRGTEAFF	TGCGCCAGCAAAGGGGGGCGAGGCACTGAAGCTTTCTTT
many	-	TRBJ2-1	TRBV7-6	CASSFLVETLYNEQFF	TGTGCCAGCAGCTTCCTTGTCGAGACCCTATACAATGAGCAGTTCTTC
many	-	TRBJ2-3	TRBV6-5	CASSYRPRHLEQYF	TGTGCCAGCAGTTATCGCCCTAGGCACCTCGAGCAGTATTTT
few	-	TRBJ2-5	TRBV14	CASSLRDEKTQYF	TGTGCCAGCAGCCTCCGGGATGAGAAGACCCAGTACTTC
many	-	TRBJ2-2	TRBV4-3	CASSHVGNTGELFF	TGCGCCAGCAGCCATGTGGGGAACACCGGGGAGCTGTTTTTT
many	-	TRBJ1-6	TRBV6-6	CASSRALNSPLHF	TGTGCCAGCAGCCGGGCCTTAAATTCACCCCTCCACTTT
many	-	TRBJ2-7	TRBV3-1	CASSHLGGGTYEQYF	TGTGCCAGCAGCCACCTAGGCGGCGGCACCTACGAGCAGTACTTC
many	TRBD1	TRBJ2-3	TRBV7-3	CASSLTGQGVLTDTQYF	TGTGCCAGCAGCTTAACGGGACAGGGGGTTCTGACAGATACGCAGTATTTT